The 14 T cell receptor beta chains reported below all come from one sample, sequenced in a study of cytomegalovirus exposure and HLA in healthy donors. Here immunoSEQ multiplex PCR was the method, and the copy in TCRdb shows in-frame clones only, minus some. Altogether 150,000 or so clones are present, 70% to 90% being singletons, with the ten largest covering 6.2%. The sample consisted of PBMCs. The receptors were sampled from a woman aged 25 to 39 in good health and CMV-seropositive.

This chain uses TRBV4-1 with TRBJ1-6; 9 positions agree with TRBD1. Unmatched junction bases numbered 8, after V lost 1 base and J lost 10 bases. CDR1 and CDR2 (germline): MGHRA, YSYEKL. This CDR3 spans 16 amino acids. The CDR3 coding sequence is TGCGCCAGCAGCCAAGGTTGGACAGGGGTTTCATCACCCCTCCACTTT. Translated: CASSQGWTGVSSPLHF.

This clone was counted once. As DNA, the CDR3 is TGTGCCAGCAGTCCGCCTGGACAGGCGGATCAGCCCCAGCATTTT. Protein sequence: CASSPPGQADQPQHF. The V call is TRBV2, the J call TRBJ1-5; the match to TRBD1 covers 7 bases. V lost 5 bases, J lost 5 bases, and 9 bases stayed unmatched. This CDR3 is built from 15 residues. From germline, CDR1 is SNHLY and CDR2 FYNNEI.

The V and J genes are TRBV29-1 and TRBJ2-1; weak D call: TRBD2 (6 bases). Trimming removed 7 bases at V and 5 bases at J, with 18 bases between. CDR3 size: 14 residues. Per germline, CDR1 SQVTM and CDR2 ANQGSEA. CDR3 residues: CSAWVRESHNEQFF. The CDR3 region has the DNA TGCAGCGCGTGGGTACGGGAGAGTCACAATGAGCAGTTCTTC.

The chain combines TRBV11-2 with TRBJ2-3; a possible D gene is TRBD2 (6 bases). V lost 3 bases and J lost 4, with 8 bases in between. The CDR3 is made up of 13 amino acids. Germline CDR1 SGHAT, CDR2 FQNNGV. The CDR3 coding sequence is TGTGCCAGCAGCTTGTGGGGGGCAGATACGCAGTATTTT. Its protein is CASSLWGADTQYF.

The chain is built from TRBV27 and TRBJ2-7; 10 bases agree with TRBD1. CDR1 is MNHEY, CDR2 SMNVEV, per germline (reference sequence). The V segment lost 0 bases and the J segment 0 bases; nucleotides outside the gene matches: 5. The CDR3 has 17 amino acids. CDR3 sequence: CASSLSKTGGRSYEQYF. CDR3 DNA sequence: TGTGCCAGCAGTTTATCAAAGACAGGGGGCCGCTCCTACGAGCAGTACTTC.

This chain connects TRBV28 to TRBJ1-1; TRBD1 is a possible D gene (6 bases). Germline lookup yields CDR1 MDHEN and CDR2 SYDVKM. The germline V and J ends were trimmed by 5 bases and 1 base, with 11 bases remaining between them. This CDR3 is 14 amino acids long. The CDR3 DNA is TGTGCCAGCAGTCTAACCAGGGGGAACACTGAAGCTTTCTTT. Translation gives CASSLTRGNTEAFF.

This rearrangement joins TRBV2 to TRBJ2-3; D gene unclear. This CDR3 contains 17 residues. From germline, CDR1 is SNHLY and CDR2 FYNNEI. V shed 0 bases and J shed 0 bases, with 13 bases lying between them. CDR3 in amino acids: CASSEAPFAISTDTQYF. Here the CDR3 DNA reads TGTGCCAGCAGTGAAGCCCCCTTCGCGATTAGCACAGATACGCAGTATTTT.

On this clone itself: The junction departs from germline at one end; a sequencing error may be responsible. This chain uses TRBV2 with TRBJ2-3; possibly TRBD1 for D (5 bases). Germline-derived CDR1 and CDR2 are SNHLY and FYNNEI. There are 12 residues in the CDR3. CDR3 DNA sequence: TGTGCCAGCAGGGAAGGGGCCGATACGCAGTATTTT. Translating gives CASREGADTQYF. Filled out from reference TRBV2 and TRBJ2-3, the complete variable domain reads EPEVTQTPSHQVTQMGQEVILRCVPISNHLYFYWYRQILGQKVEFLVSFYNNEISEKSEIFDDQFSVERPDGSNFTLKIRSTKLEDSAMYFCASREGADTQYFGPGTRLTVL.

This clone has only one observation. The chain employs TRBV7-9 and TRBJ2-2; the match to TRBD1 covers 8 bases. CDR3 length: 18 amino acids. CDR1 SEHNR and CDR2 FQNEAQ come from the germline V gene (reference sequence). V was pared by 0 bases and J by 2 bases, with 8 bases of the junction left unmatched. CDR3 sequence (DNA): TGTGCCAGCAGCTTAGCCTCCGGGACAGGAGTCAACACCGGGGAGCTGTTTTTT. Protein: CASSLASGTGVNTGELFF.

In this sample, this clone turned up a few times. Distinct nucleotide sequences in the sample also encode this CDR3. The gene calls are TRBV2 and TRBJ2-7; 8 bases match TRBD1. The V gene end was trimmed by 6 bases and the J gene end by 4 bases; junction bases not matched to a gene: 8. CDR1 is SNHLY and CDR2 is FYNNEI in the germline V gene. The CDR3 runs to 14 residues. The CDR3 loop reads CASRTPGTGYEQYF. Written as DNA, the CDR3 is TGTGCCAGCAGGACCCCCGGGACAGGATACGAGCAGTACTTC. Together with reference TRBV2 and TRBJ2-7, the CDR3 gives the full variable domain: EPEVTQTPSHQVTQMGQEVILRCVPISNHLYFYWYRQILGQKVEFLVSFYNNEISEKSEIFDDQFSVERPDGSNFTLKIRSTKLEDSAMYFCASRTPGTGYEQYFGPGTRLTVT.

This clone came up a few times. J is TRBJ2-7 and V is TRBV7-8; 7 bases map to TRBD1. The germline CDR1 and CDR2 sequences are SGHVS and FQNEAQ. The V and J ends lost 5 bases and 3 bases, in that order; junction bases with no gene match: 13. The CDR3 is 16 amino acids. The DNA of the CDR3 is TGTGCCAGCAGCACCCAAGGACAGGCTGCCTACTACGAGCAGTACTTC. It codes for CASSTQGQAAYYEQYF.

This chain uses TRBV7-2 with TRBJ2-4, with a possible D match to TRBD1 (6 bases). V lost 0 bases to trimming and J lost 2 bases, with 14 bases between them. CDR1 and CDR2 from the germline V gene are SGHTA and FQGNSA. The CDR3 covers 17 residues. The CDR3 is CASSLAEQGWPKNIQYF. The CDR3 coding sequence is TGTGCCAGCAGCTTAGCGGAGCAGGGGTGGCCCAAAAACATTCAGTACTTC.

The chain joins TRBV19 to TRBJ1-5; no reliable D call. From germline, CDR1 is LNHDA and CDR2 SQIVND (reference sequence). Trimming left V 2 bases short and J 0 bases short, with 5 bases between. The CDR3 runs 14 residues. The chain's CDR3 is CASSITGSNQPQHF. The CDR3 DNA reads TGTGCCAGTAGTATAACGGGTAGCAATCAGCCCCAGCATTTT.

The chain links TRBV7-2 to TRBJ2-5; 8 bases are a match to TRBD1. Germline assignment: CDR1 SGHTA and CDR2 FQGNSA. After removal of 11 bases from V and 5 bases from J, the junction contained 19 bases not matched to a gene. The CDR3 spans 16 residues. CDR3 loop: CASSPLQGAGWETQYF. CDR3 bases: TGTGCCTCCTCACCCCTGCAGGGGGCGGGCTGGGAGACCCAGTACTTC.